These T cell receptor beta chains were read from a single sample in a study of T cells after yellow fever vaccination. TCRdb re-called the 5' RACE reads with MiXCR, one entry per CDR3 protein. The sample has about 150,000 distinct CDR3 sequences; under 8% are singletons. The sample consisted of CD4+ T cells sorted from PBMCs, taken 10 days after the yellow fever booster vaccination. The origin of the receptors is a man between 25 and 39 years old who received the YFV17D yellow fever vaccine. Both conserved end residues are part of each CDR3. Fields, in order: D gene, clone size, V gene, J gene, CDR3 DNA, CDR3 protein. D genes are given only for firm matches. Part of the rows lack a size; the others show once, few, many or a class for expanded clones.

d_call: .
clone_size: many
v_call: TRBV7-2
j_call: TRBJ2-5
cdr3_nt: TGTGCCAGCAGCTTTGGGGGACCGGGACGGGAGACCCAGTACTTC
cdr3_aa: CASSFGGPGRETQYF

d_call: .
clone_size: few
v_call: TRBV7-2
j_call: TRBJ2-2
cdr3_nt: TGTGCCAGCAGCTTAGGGACTGCCACCGGGGAGCTGTTTTTT
cdr3_aa: CASSLGTATGELFF

d_call: TRBD1
clone_size: many
v_call: TRBV29-1
j_call: TRBJ2-7
cdr3_nt: TGCAGCGTGGCTACGACAGGGGTGAACGAGCAGTACTTC
cdr3_aa: CSVATTGVNEQYF

d_call: .
clone_size: many
v_call: TRBV10-1
j_call: TRBJ2-3
cdr3_nt: TGCGCCAGCAGTGAGCCAGGGGAGGCAGATACGCAGTATTTT
cdr3_aa: CASSEPGEADTQYF

d_call: .
clone_size: .
v_call: TRBV7-2
j_call: TRBJ2-1
cdr3_nt: TGTGCCAGCAGAGCCCATAGTGTCGTTGAGCAGTTCTTC
cdr3_aa: CASRAHSVVEQFF

d_call: TRBD2
clone_size: few
v_call: TRBV18
j_call: TRBJ2-3
cdr3_nt: TGTGCCAGCTCACGGTTAGCGGGAGATCGAGCAGATACGCAGTATTTT
cdr3_aa: CASSRLAGDRADTQYF

d_call: .
clone_size: few
v_call: TRBV20-1
j_call: TRBJ2-7
cdr3_nt: TGCAGTGCTGAGGGGTGGGTTGAGCAGTACTTC
cdr3_aa: CSAEGWVEQYF

d_call: TRBD2
clone_size: many
v_call: TRBV7-2
j_call: TRBJ2-3
cdr3_nt: TGTGCCAGCAGCCCGACTAGCAGCACAGATACGCAGTATTTT
cdr3_aa: CASSPTSSTDTQYF

d_call: TRBD2
clone_size: .
v_call: TRBV6-9
j_call: TRBJ2-1
cdr3_nt: TGTGCCACCTGTTATTTCGGGGTAGCGGGGAAGGGAAAGTCCTACAATGAGCAGTTCTTC
cdr3_aa: CATCYFGVAGKGKSYNEQFF

d_call: .
clone_size: .
v_call: TRBV29-1
j_call: TRBJ1-2
cdr3_nt: TGCAGCGTTTTAGGAAGTAACTATGGCTACACCTTC
cdr3_aa: CSVLGSNYGYTF

d_call: TRBD2
clone_size: many
v_call: TRBV7-9
j_call: TRBJ2-5
cdr3_nt: TGTGCCAGCAGCTTACGGGTAGCGGGATATATGGACTTC
cdr3_aa: CASSLRVAGYMDF

d_call: .
clone_size: .
v_call: TRBV20-1
j_call: TRBJ1-2
cdr3_nt: TGCAGTGCTAGAGAAATAGGGACTAACTATGGCTACACCTTC
cdr3_aa: CSAREIGTNYGYTF

d_call: TRBD2
clone_size: many
v_call: TRBV7-2
j_call: TRBJ2-3
cdr3_nt: TGTGCCAGCAGCGTTAGCGGGAGGGCCGGGGATACGCAGTATTTT
cdr3_aa: CASSVSGRAGDTQYF

d_call: TRBD2
clone_size: many
v_call: TRBV20-1
j_call: TRBJ2-1
cdr3_nt: TGCAGTGCTTTGGGGACTAGCAGATACAATGAGCAGTTCTTC
cdr3_aa: CSALGTSRYNEQFF

d_call: TRBD1
clone_size: many
v_call: TRBV7-2
j_call: TRBJ1-5
cdr3_nt: TGTGCCAGCAGCCCAGGACAGGCACGCCAGCCCCAGCATTTT
cdr3_aa: CASSPGQARQPQHF

d_call: .
clone_size: .
v_call: TRBV20-1
j_call: TRBJ2-7
cdr3_nt: TGCAGTGCTAGAGAGAGGGTCAGAGGGGGGCTCAACGAGCAGTACTTC
cdr3_aa: CSARERVRGGLNEQYF

d_call: TRBD1
clone_size: many
v_call: TRBV20-1
j_call: TRBJ2-1
cdr3_nt: TGCAGTGCTAGAGATCCGGGACAGGGGGTGAATGAGCAGTTCTTC
cdr3_aa: CSARDPGQGVNEQFF